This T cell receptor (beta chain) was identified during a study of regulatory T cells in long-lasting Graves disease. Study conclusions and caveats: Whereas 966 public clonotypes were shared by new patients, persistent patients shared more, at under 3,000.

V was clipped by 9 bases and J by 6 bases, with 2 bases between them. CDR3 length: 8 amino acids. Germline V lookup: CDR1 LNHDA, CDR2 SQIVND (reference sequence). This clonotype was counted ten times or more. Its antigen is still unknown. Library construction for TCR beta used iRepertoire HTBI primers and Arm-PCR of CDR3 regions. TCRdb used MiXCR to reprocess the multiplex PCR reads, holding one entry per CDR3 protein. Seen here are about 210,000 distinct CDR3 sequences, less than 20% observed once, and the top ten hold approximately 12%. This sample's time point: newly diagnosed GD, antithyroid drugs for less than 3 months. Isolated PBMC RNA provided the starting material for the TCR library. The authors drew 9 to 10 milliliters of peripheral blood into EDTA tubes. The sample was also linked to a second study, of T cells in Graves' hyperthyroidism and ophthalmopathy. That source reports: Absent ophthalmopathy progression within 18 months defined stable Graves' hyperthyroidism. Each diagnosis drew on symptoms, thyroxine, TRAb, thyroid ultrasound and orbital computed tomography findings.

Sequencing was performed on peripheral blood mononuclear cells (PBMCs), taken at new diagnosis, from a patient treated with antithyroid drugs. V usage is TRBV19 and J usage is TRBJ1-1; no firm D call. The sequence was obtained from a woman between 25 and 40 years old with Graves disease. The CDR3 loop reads CARSEAFF. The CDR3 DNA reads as TGTGCCAGATCTGAAGCTTTCTTT.